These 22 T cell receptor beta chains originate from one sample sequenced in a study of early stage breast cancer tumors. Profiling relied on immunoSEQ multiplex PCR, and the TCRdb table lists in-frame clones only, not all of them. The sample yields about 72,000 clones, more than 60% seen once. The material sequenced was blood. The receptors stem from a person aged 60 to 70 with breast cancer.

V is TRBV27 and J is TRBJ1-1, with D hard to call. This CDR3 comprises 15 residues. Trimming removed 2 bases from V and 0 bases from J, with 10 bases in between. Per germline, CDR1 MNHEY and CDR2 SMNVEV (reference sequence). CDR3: CASSLGIPMNTEAFF. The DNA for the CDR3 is TGTGCCAGCAGTTTAGGTATACCCATGAACACTGAAGCTTTCTTT.

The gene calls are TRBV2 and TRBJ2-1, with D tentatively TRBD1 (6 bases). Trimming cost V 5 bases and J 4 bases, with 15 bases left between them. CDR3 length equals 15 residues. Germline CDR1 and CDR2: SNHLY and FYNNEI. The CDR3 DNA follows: TGTGCCAGCAGTTTACCCGGGACAAGTTACAATGAGCAGTTCTTC. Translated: CASSLPGTSYNEQFF.

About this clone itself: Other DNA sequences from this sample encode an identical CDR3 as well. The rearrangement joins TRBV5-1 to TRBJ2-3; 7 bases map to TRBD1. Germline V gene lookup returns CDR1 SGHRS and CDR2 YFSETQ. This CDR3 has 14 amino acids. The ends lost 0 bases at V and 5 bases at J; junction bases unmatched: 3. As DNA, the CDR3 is TGCGCCAGCAGCTTGGGACAGGGTGGAGATACGCAGTATTTT. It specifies CASSLGQGGDTQYF.

CDR3 in amino acids: CASAQKDGSYEQYF. The DNA of the CDR3 is TGTGCCAGCGCTCAAAAGGACGGCTCCTACGAGCAGTACTTC. The genes are TRBV5-4 and TRBJ2-7, with no clear D. In germline, CDR1 is SGHNT, CDR2 YYREEE (reference sequence). This CDR3 contains 14 residues. V lost 7 bases and J lost 0, with 14 bases in between. Full variable domain (rest looked up from reference TRBV5-4 and TRBJ2-7): ETGVTQSPTHLIKTRGQQVTLRCSSQSGHNTVSWYQQALGQGPQFIFQYYREEENGRGNFPPRFSGLQFPNYSSELNVNALELDDSALYLCASAQKDGSYEQYFGPGTRLTVT.

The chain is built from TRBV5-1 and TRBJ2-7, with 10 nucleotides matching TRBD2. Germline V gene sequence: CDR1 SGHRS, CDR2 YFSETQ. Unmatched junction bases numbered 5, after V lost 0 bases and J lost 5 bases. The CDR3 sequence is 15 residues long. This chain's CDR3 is CASSLEASGSNEQYF. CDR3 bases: TGCGCCAGCAGCTTGGAAGCTAGCGGGAGCAACGAGCAGTACTTC.

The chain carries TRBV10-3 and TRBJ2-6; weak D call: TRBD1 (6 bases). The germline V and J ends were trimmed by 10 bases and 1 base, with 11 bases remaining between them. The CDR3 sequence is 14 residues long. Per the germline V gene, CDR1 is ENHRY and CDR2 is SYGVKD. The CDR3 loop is CATATGSGANVLTF. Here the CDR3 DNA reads TGTGCCACCGCGACAGGATCTGGGGCCAACGTCCTGACTTTC.

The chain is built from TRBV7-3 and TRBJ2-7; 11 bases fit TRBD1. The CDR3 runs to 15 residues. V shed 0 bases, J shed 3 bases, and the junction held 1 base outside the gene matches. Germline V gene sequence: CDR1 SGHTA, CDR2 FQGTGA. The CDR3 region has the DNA TGTGCCAGCAGCTTAACGGGGACAGGGGGCTACGAGCAGTACTTC. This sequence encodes CASSLTGTGGYEQYF.

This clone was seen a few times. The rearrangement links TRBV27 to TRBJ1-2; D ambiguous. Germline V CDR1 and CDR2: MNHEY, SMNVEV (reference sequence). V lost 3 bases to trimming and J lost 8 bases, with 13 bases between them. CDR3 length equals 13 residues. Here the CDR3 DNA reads TGTGCCAGCAGTTTGACGGGGAGCGGAGGCTACACCTTC. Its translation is CASSLTGSGGYTF.

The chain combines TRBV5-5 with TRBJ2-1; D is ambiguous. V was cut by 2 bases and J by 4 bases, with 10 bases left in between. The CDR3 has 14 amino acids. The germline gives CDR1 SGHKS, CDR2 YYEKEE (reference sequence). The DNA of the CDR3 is TGTGCCAGCAGCTTTGTAGTACCTTACAATGAGCAGTTCTTC. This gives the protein CASSFVVPYNEQFF.

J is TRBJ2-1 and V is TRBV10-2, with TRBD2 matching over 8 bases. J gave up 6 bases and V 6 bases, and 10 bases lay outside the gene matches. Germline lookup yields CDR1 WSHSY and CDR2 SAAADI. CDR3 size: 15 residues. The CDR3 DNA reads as TGCGCCAGCAGACCCGGGACTAGGGCACTCAATGAGCAGTTCTTC. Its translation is CASRPGTRALNEQFF.

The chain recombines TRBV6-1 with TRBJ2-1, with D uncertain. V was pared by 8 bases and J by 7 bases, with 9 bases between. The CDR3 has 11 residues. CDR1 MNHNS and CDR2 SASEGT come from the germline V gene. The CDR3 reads CASLIVNEQFF. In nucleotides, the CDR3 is TGTGCCAGCCTGATAGTGAATGAGCAGTTCTTC.

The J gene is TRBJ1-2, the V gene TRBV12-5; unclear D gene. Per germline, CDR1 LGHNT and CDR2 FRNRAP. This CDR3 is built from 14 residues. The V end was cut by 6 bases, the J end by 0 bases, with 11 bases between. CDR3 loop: CASGPGNSNYGYTF. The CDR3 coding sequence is TGTGCTAGTGGACCCGGGAACTCTAACTATGGCTACACCTTC.

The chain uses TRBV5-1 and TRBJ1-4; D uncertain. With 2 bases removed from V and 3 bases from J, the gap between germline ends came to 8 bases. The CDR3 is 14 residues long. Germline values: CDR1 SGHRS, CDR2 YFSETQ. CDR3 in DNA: TGCGCCAGCAGCTTTACGGTAGCTAATGAAAAACTGTTTTTT. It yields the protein CASSFTVANEKLFF.

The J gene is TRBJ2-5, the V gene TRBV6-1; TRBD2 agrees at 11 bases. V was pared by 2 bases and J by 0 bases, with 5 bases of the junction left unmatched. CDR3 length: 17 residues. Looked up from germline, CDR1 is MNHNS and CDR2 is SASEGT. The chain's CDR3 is CASSERLAGLYQETQYF. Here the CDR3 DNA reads TGTGCCAGCAGTGAAAGACTAGCGGGGCTGTACCAAGAGACCCAGTACTTC.

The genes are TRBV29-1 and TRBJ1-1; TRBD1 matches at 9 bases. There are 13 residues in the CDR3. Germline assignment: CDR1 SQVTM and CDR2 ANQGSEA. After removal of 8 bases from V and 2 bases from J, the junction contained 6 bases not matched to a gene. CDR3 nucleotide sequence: TGCAGCACTGGGACAGGGTCAAACACTGAAGCTTTCTTT. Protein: CSTGTGSNTEAFF.

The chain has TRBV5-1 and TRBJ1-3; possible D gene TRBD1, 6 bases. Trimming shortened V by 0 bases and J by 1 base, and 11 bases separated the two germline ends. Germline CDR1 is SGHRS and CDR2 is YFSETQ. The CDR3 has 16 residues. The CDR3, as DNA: TGCGCCAGCAGCTTGGCCCAGACAGGTTCTGGAAACACCATATATTTT. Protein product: CASSLAQTGSGNTIYF.

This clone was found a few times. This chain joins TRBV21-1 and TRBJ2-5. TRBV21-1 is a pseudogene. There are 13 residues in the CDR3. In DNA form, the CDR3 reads TGTGCCAGCCCCTGGACCCGCCAAGAGACCCAGTACTTC. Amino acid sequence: CASPWTRQETQYF.

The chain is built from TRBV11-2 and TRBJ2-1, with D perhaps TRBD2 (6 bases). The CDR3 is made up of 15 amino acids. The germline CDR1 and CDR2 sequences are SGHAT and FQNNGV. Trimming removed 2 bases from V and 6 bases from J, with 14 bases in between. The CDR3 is CASSLSGGIFNEQFF. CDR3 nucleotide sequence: TGTGCCAGCAGCTTATCCGGCGGGATTTTCAATGAGCAGTTCTTC.

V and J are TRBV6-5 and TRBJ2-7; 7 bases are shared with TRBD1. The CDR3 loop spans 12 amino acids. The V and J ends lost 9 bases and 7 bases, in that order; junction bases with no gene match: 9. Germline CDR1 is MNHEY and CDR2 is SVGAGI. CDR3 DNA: TGTGCCAGTAAGAGGGGGCTTGAGGAGCAGTACTTC. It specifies CASKRGLEEQYF.

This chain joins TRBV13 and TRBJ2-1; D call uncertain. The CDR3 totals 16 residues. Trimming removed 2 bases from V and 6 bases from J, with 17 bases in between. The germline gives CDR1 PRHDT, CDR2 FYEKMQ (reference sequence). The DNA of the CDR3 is TGTGCCAGCAGCTTATCCCTTACGACGCCGTCCAATGAGCAGTTCTTC. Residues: CASSLSLTTPSNEQFF.

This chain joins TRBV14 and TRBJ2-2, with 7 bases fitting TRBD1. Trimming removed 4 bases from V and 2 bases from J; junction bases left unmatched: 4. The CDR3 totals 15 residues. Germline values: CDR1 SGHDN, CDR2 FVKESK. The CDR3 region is CASSPGQPNTGELFF. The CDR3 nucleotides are TGTGCCAGCAGCCCGGGACAGCCAAACACCGGGGAGCTGTTTTTT.

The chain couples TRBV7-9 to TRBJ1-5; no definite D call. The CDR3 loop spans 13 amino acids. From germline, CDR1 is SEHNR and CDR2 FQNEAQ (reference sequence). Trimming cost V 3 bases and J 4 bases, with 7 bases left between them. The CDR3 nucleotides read TGTGCCAGCAGCTTGCAGGAGAATCAGCCCCAGCATTTT. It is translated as CASSLQENQPQHF.